The rows below give T cell receptor beta chains drawn from one sample of a study of T cell responses to AZD1222 COVID-19 vaccine. Profiling relied on immunoSEQ multiplex PCR, and the TCRdb table lists in-frame clones only, not all of them. The sample has roughly 100,000 clones, roughly 84% seen once. Sequencing used peripheral blood, obtained on day 0 of AZD1222 vaccination. The receptors originated from an adult in good health. CDR3s include the opening cysteine and the closing phenylalanine or tryptophan. Fields, in order: J gene, V gene, CDR3 protein.

J: TRBJ1-1; V: TRBV7-2; CDR3: CASSPRRLSGTEAFF
J: TRBJ2-7; V: TRBV27; CDR3: CASSFVGVRSYEQYF
J: TRBJ2-3; V: TRBV9; CDR3: CASNRGRTGVADTQYF
J: TRBJ2-5; V: TRBV4-2; CDR3: CASSQSQGEETQYF
J: TRBJ1-2; V: TRBV2; CDR3: CASRFDKSGYTF
J: TRBJ1-2; V: TRBV7-8; CDR3: CASSSAGLVGTGGFAYGYTF
J: TRBJ1-3; V: TRBV6-2/TRBV6-3; CDR3: CASSFPRMISGNTIYF
J: TRBJ1-5; V: TRBV19; CDR3: CASRQTRGVQPKPQHF
J: TRBJ1-5; V: TRBV7-3; CDR3: CASSLGGANQPQHF
J: TRBJ2-7; V: TRBV28; CDR3: CASRIPGFEQYF
J: TRBJ2-7; V: TRBV28; CDR3: CASSLSGSGDEQYF
J: TRBJ1-1; V: TRBV10-3; CDR3: CAISESTGQGGTEAFF
J: TRBJ1-1; V: TRBV5-5; CDR3: CASSLRQGTMNTEAFF
J: TRBJ1-3; V: TRBV3-1/TRBV3-2; CDR3: CASSDLWGSGNTIYF